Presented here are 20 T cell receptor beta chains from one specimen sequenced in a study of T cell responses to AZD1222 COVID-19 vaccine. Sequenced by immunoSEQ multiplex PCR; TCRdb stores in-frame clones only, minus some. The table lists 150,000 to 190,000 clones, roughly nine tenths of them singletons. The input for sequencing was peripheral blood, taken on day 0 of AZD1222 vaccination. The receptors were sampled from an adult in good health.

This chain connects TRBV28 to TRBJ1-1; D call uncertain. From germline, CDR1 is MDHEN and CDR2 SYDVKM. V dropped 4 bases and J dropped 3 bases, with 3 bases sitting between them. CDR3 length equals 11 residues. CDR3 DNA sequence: TGTGCCAGCAGTTGGGACACTGAAGCTTTCTTT. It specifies CASSWDTEAFF.

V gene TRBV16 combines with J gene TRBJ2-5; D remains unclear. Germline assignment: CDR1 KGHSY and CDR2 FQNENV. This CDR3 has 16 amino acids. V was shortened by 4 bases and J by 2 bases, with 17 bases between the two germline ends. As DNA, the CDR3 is TGTGCCAGCAGCCCAAACATCAGAGTATATCAAGAGACCCAGTACTTC. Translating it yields CASSPNIRVYQETQYF.

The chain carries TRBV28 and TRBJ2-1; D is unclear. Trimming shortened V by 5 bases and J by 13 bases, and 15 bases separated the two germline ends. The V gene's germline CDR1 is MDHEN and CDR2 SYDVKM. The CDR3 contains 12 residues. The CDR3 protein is CASSIPGRRQFF. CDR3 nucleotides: TGTGCCAGCAGTATCCCCGGACGTCGACAGTTCTTC.

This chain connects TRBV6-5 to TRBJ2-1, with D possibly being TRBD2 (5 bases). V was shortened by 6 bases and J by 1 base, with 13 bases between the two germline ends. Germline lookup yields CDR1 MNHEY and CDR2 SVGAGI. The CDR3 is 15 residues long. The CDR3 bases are TGTGCCAGCAGCTCCACCCGCGGGTCCTACAATGAGCAGTTCTTC. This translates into CASSSTRGSYNEQFF.

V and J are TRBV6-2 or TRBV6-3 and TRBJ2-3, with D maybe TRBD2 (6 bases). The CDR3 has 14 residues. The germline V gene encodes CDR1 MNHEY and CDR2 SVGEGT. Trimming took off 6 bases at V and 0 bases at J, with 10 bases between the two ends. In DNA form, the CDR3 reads TGTGCCAGCAGCCCGGGAGATAGCACAGATACGCAGTATTTT. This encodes CASSPGDSTDTQYF.

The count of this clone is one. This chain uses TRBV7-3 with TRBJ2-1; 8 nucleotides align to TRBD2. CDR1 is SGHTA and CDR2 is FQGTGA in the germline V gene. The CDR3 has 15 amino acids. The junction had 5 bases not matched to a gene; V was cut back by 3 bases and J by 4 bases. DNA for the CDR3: TGTGCCAGCAGCTTGGGGACTAGAAGTTACAATGAGCAGTTCTTC. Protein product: CASSLGTRSYNEQFF.

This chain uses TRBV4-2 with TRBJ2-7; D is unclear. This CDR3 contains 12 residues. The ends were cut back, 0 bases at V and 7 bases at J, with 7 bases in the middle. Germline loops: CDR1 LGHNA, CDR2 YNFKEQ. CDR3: CASSQDAREQYF. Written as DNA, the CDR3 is TGTGCCAGCAGCCAAGATGCCAGGGAGCAGTACTTC.

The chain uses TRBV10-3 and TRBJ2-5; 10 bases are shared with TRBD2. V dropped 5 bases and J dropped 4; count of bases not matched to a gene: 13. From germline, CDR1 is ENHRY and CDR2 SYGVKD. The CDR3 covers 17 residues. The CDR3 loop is CAISTRLAGDGGETQYF. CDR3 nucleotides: TGTGCCATCAGTACCCGCCTAGCGGGAGATGGGGGAGAGACCCAGTACTTC.

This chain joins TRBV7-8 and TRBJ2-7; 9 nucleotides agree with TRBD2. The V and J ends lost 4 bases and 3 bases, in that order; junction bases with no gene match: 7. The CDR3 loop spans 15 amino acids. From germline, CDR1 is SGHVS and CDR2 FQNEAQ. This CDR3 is CASSSRLAENYEQYF. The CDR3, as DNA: TGTGCCAGCAGCTCAAGACTAGCGGAAAACTACGAGCAGTACTTC.

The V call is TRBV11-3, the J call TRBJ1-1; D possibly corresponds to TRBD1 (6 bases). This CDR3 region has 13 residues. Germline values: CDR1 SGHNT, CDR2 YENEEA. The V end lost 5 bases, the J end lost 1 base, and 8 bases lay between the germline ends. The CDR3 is CASSAGQNTEAFF. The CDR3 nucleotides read TGTGCCAGCAGCGCGGGACAGAACACTGAAGCTTTCTTT.

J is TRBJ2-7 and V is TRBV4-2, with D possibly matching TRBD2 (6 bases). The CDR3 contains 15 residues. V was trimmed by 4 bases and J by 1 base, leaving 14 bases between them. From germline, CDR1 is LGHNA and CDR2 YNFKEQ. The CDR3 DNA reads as TGTGCCAGCAGCCCCCGCGGGGACGGATCCTACGAGCAGTACTTC. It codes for CASSPRGDGSYEQYF.

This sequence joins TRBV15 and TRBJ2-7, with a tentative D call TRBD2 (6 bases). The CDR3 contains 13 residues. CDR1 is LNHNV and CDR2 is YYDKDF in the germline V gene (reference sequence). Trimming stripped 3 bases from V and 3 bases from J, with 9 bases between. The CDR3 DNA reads TGTGCCACCAGCAGGGGAGGCTTCTACGAGCAGTACTTC. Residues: CATSRGGFYEQYF.

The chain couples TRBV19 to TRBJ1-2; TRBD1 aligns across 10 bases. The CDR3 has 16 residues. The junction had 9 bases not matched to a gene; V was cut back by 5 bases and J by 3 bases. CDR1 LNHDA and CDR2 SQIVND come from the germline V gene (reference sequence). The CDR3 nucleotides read TGTGCCAGTAGTCCCCGGACAGGGGGGTTGCACTATGGCTACACCTTC. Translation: CASSPRTGGLHYGYTF. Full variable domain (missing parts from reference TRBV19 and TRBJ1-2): DGGITQSPKYLFRKEGQNVTLSCEQNLNHDAMYWYRQDPGQGLRLIYYSQIVNDFQKGDIAEGYSVSREKKESFPLTVTSAQKNPTAFYLCASSPRTGGLHYGYTFGSGTRLTVV.

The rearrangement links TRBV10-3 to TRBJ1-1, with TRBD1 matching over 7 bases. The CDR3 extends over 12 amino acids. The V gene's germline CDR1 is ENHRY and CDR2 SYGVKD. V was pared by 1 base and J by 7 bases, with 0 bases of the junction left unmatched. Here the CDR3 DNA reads TGTGCCATCAGTGAGTGGGACAGTGAAGCTTTCTTT. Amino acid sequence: CAISEWDSEAFF.

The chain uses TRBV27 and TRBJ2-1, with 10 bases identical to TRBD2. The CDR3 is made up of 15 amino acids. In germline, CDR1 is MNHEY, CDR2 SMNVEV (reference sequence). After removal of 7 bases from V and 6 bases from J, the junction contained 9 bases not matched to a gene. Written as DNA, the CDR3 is TGTGCCAGCACCAGGGGGAGCGGGAGGGCCAATGAGCAGTTCTTC. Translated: CASTRGSGRANEQFF.

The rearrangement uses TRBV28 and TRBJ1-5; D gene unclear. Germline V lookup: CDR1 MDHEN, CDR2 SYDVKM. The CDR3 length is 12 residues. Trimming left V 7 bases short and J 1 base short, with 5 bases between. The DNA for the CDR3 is TGTGCCAGCAACCTAAGCAATCAGCCCCAGCATTTT. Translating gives CASNLSNQPQHF.

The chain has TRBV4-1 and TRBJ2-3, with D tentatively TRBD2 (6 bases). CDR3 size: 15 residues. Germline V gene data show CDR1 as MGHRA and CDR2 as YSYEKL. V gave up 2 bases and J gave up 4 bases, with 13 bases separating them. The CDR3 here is CASSQPHSGADTQYF. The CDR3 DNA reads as TGCGCCAGCAGCCAACCCCATAGCGGAGCAGATACGCAGTATTTT.

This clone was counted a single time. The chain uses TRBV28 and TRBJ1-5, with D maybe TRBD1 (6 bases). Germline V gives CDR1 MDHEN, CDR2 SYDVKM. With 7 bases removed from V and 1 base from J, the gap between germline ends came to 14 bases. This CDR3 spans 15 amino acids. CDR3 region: CASTQGGASNQPQHF. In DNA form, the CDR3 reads TGTGCCAGCACCCAAGGGGGGGCAAGCAATCAGCCCCAGCATTTT.

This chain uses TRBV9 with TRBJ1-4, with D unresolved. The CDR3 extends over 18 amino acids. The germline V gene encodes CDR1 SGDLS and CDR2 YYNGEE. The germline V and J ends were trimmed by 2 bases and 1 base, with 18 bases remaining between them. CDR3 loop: CASSVRAGFGGTNEKLFF. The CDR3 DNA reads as TGTGCCAGCAGCGTTCGGGCGGGTTTTGGAGGAACTAATGAAAAACTGTTTTTT.

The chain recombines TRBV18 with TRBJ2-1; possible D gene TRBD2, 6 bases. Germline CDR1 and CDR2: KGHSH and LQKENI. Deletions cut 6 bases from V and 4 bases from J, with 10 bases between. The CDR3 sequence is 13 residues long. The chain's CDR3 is CASSRDSYNEQFF. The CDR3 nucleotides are TGTGCCAGCTCGCGGGACTCTTACAATGAGCAGTTCTTC. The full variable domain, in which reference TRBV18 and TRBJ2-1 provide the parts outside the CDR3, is NAGVMQNPRHLVRRRGQEARLRCSPMKGHSHVYWYRQLPEEGLKFMVYLQKENIIDESGMPKERFSAEFPKEGPSILRIQQVVRGDSAAYFCASSRDSYNEQFFGPGTRLTVL.